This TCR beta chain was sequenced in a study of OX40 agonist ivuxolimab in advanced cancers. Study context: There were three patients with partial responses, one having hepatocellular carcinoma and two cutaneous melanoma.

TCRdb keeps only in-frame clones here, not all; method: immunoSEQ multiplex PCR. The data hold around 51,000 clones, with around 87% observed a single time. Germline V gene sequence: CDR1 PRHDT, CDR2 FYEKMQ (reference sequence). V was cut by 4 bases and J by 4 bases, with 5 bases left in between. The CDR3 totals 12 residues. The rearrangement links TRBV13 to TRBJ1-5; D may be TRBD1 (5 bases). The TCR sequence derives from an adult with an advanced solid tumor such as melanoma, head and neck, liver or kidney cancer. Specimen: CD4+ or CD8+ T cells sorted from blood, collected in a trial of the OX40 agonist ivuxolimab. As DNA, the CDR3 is TGTGCCAGCAGCTCAGGGAATCAGCCCCAGCATTTT. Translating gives CASSSGNQPQHF.